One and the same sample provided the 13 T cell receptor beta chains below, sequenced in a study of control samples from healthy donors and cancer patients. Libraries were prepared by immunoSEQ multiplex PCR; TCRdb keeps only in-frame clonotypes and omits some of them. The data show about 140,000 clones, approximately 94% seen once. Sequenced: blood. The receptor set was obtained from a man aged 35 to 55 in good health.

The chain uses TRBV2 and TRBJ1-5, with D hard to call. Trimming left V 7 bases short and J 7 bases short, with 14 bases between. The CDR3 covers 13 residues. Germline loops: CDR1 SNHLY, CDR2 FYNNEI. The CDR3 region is CASNRRVGQPQHF. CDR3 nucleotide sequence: TGTGCCAGCAATCGGAGGGTTGGACAGCCCCAGCATTTT.

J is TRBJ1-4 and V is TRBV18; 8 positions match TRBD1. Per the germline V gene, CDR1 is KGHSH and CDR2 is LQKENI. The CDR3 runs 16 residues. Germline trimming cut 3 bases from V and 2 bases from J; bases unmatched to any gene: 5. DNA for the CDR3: TGTGCCAGCTCACCGACAGGGGACGGCACTAATGAAAAACTGTTTTTT. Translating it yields CASSPTGDGTNEKLFF.

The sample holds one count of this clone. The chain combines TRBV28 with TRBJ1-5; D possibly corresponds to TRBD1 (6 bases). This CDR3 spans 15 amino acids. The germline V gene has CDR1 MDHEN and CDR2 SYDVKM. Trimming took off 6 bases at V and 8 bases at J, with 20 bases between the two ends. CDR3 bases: TGTGCCAGCAGGCGACAGGCCAACCCAAGGGAGCCCCAGCATTTT. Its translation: CASRRQANPREPQHF.

The CDR3 DNA reads TGTGCCAGCAGCTTTGGGGGAGGGGTCTACGAGCAGTACTTC. It encodes CASSFGGGVYEQYF. The V and J genes are TRBV5-4 and TRBJ2-7, with 7 bases identical to TRBD2. The V and J ends lost 2 bases and 3 bases, in that order; junction bases with no gene match: 5. Per the germline V gene, CDR1 is SGHNT and CDR2 is YYREEE (reference sequence). The CDR3 contains 14 residues.

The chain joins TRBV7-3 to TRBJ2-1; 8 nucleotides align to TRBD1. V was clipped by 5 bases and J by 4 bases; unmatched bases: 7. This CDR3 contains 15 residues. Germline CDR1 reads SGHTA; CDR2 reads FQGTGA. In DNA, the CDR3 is TGTGCCAGCAGCGCCGACAGGGGATCTTACAATGAGCAGTTCTTC. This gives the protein CASSADRGSYNEQFF.

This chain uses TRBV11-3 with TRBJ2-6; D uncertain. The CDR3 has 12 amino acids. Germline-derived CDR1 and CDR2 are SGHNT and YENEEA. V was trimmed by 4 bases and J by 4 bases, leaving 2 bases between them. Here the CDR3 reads CASSSGANVLTF. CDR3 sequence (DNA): TGTGCCAGCAGCTCGGGGGCCAACGTCCTGACTTTC.

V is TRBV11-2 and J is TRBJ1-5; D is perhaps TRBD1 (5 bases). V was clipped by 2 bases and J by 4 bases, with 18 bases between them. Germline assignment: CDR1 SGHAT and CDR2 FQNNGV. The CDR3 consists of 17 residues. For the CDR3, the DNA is TGTGCCAGCAGCTTAACCCTGGGGCAGGGAGGAAATCAGCCCCAGCATTTT. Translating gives CASSLTLGQGGNQPQHF.

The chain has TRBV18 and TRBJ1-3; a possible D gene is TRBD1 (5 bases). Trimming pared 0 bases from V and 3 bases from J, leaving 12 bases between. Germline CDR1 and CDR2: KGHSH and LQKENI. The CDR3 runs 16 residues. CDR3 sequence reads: CASSPPGQRSGNTIYF. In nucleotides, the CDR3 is TGTGCCAGCTCACCACCGGGGCAGAGAAGTGGAAACACCATATATTTT.

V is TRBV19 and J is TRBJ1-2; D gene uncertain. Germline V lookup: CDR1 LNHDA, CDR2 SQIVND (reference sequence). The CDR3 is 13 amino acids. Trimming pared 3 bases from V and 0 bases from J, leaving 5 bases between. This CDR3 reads CASSIGANYGYTF. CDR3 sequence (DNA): TGTGCCAGTAGTATCGGAGCTAACTATGGCTACACCTTC. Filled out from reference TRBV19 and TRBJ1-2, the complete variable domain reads DGGITQSPKYLFRKEGQNVTLSCEQNLNHDAMYWYRQDPGQGLRLIYYSQIVNDFQKGDIAEGYSVSREKKESFPLTVTSAQKNPTAFYLCASSIGANYGYTFGSGTRLTVV.

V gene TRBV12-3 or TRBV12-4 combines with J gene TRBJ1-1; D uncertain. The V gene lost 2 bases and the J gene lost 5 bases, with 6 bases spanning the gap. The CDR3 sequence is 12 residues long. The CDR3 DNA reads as TGTGCCAGCAGTTTATTGGTTACTGAAGCTTTCTTT. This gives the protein CASSLLVTEAFF.

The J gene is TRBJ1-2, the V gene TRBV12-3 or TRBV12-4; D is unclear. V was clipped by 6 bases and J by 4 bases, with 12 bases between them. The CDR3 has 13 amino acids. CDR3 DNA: TGTGCCAGCAGCCAACCCGGCCTCTATGGCTACACCTTC. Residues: CASSQPGLYGYTF.

In DNA form, the CDR3 reads TGTGCCATCAGTGACTACAGGGGCACTGAAGCTTTCTTT. It encodes CAISDYRGTEAFF. V and J are TRBV10-3 and TRBJ1-1, with 7 positions matching TRBD1. Germline V gene sequence: CDR1 ENHRY, CDR2 SYGVKD. The CDR3 length is 13 residues. V shed 3 bases, J shed 4 bases, and the junction held 2 bases outside the gene matches.

DNA for the CDR3: TGTGCCAGCAGCTCGGGACTAGCGGGGGGGCGGTTAGCTGAGCAGTTCTTC. Translation: CASSSGLAGGRLAEQFF. The chain combines TRBV9 with TRBJ2-1, with TRBD2 matching 16 bases. This CDR3 has 17 residues. Germline V gene sequence: CDR1 SGDLS, CDR2 YYNGEE. Trimming removed 4 bases from V and 9 bases from J; junction bases left unmatched: 10.